The sequence of this T cell receptor (beta chain) was determined in a study of blood T cell repertoires in COVID-19 (dated by TCRdb to about 2020). Regarding the study in general: Collaborator samples came from the United States, Italy and Spain and covered acute and convalescent phases of COVID-19. The repertoires were released in a freely available public database meant as a resource for research on the immune response to SARS-CoV-2. Nearly every sample came with metadata listing a de-identified subject ID, COVID-19 status, age in years and sex. Where available, HLA class I and class II types were taken from metadata supplied by the sample provider and were not determined by assay-based typing. Deeply sampled blood TCRbeta repertoires from subjects exposed to, actively infected with, or recovered from COVID-19 were included in the dataset. Samples came from the ongoing ImmuneRACE study (first 160 participants) plus 1,254 subjects from 6 global collaborators. The material from the prospective study consisted of cDNA or gDNA derived from T cells, B-cell-depleted T cells, or PBMCs. Results the study describes overall, beyond this receptor: The quantity of clinical and demographic metadata differed by source and by participant and was supplied without curation.

Enrolling through a virtual design, the prospective study's participants ranged in age from roughly 18 to 89 years and lived across roughly 24 United States geographic areas. In the prospective study, participants were assigned to cohorts based on the clinical history participants reported in a screening survey and a study questionnaire. Exposed participants had been in contact with someone with a PCR-confirmed or clinician-diagnosed COVID-19 case within 2 weeks of study entry. Mobile phlebotomists in the prospective study collected whole blood, serum and a nasopharyngeal or oropharyngeal swab from every participant. Prospective study participants could optionally give additional blood draws and questionnaires over an approximately two-month period. Blood samples from the prospective study were shipped frozen or at room temperature prior to DNA extraction. Reading from cysteine to phenylalanine, the CDR3 counts 14 amino acids. Only the CDR3 part of the read is kept: 42 bases, read in frame from the first base. The junction shows trimming of 3 bases on V and 4 bases on J, plus 10 bases between the germline ends. The germline V gene sets CDR1 to KGHSH and CDR2 to LQKENI.

Concerning this clone itself: No cognate antigen has been identified for it. No much larger clonotype is one base removed from it; base qualities were not supplied.

TCRbeta CDR3 regions were amplified from genomic DNA using the immunoSEQ Assay, a bias-controlled multiplex PCR. In the original analysis: Within the assay, amplification of reference gene primers was used to estimate how many nucleated cells each sample contained. To quantify the absolute abundance of each unique TCRbeta CDR3 rearrangement, sequence reads were collapsed and filtered. For each sample, productive Simpson clonality was calculated as the square root of Simpson's diversity index over productive rearrangements. Imported from immuneACCESS, the table was reduced by TCRdb to in-frame sequences with V and J called. These copies leave out some clones; in studies compared against another copy, an unresolved V gene accounts for under half, and the cause of the remainder is not known. V, J and clone size derive from that table, while D and trimming were established from the DNA sequence. Counted in this sample were tens of thousands of clones; roughly two thirds of them appeared once. Roughly 50% of the sample goes to the ten largest clones.

This sequence uses TRBV18 and TRBJ1-3; the D gene lacks a confident call. The sequence derives from an older woman who had been exposed to COVID-19. The specimen sequenced was PBMCs or T cells enriched from blood (not recorded which). The sequenced DNA is TGTGCCAGCTCACCCGGAGTATCGGGAAACACCATATATTTT. This sequence encodes CASSPGVSGNTIYF.